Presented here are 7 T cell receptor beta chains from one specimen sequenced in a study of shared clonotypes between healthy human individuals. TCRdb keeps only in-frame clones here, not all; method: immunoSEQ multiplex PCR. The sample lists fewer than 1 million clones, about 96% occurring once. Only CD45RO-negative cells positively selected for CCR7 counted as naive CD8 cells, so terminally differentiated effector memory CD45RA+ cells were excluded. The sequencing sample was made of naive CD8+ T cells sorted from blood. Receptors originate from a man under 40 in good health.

CDR3 in amino acids: CSGQAQTRGNRETQYF. DNA of the CDR3: TGCAGCGGACAAGCTCAGACTAGGGGGAATAGAGAGACCCAGTACTTC. The V call is TRBV29-1, the J call TRBJ2-5; the D gene could be TRBD1 or TRBD2 (6 bases each). The CDR3 covers 16 residues. The V and J ends lost 7 bases and 4 bases respectively, with 25 bases between them. Germline V CDR1 and CDR2: SQVTM, ANQGSEA.

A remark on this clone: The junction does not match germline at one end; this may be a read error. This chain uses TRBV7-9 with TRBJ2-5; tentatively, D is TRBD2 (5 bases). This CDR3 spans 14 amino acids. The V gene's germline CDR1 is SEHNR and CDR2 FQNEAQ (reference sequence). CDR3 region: CASSLARERETQYF. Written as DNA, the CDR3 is TGTGCCAGCAGCCTAGCTAGGGAGAGGGAGACCCAGTACTTC.

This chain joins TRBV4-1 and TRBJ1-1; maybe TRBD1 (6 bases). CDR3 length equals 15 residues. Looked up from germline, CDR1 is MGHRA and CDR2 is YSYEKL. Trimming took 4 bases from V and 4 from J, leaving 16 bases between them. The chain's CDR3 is CASSLSGGAGTEAFF. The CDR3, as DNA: TGCGCCAGCAGCCTAAGCGGGGGGGCTGGCACTGAAGCTTTCTTT.

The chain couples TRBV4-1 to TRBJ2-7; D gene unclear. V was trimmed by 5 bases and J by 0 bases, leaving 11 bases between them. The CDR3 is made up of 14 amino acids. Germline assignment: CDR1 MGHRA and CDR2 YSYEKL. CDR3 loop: CASSSAKSSYEQYF. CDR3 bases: TGCGCCAGCAGCTCAGCGAAAAGCTCCTACGAGCAGTACTTC.

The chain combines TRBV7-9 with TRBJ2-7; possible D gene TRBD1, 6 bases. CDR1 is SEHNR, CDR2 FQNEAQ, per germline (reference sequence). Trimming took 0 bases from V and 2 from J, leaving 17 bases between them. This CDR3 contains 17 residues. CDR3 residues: CASSLALAGVPPYEQYF. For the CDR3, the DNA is TGTGCCAGCAGCTTAGCATTGGCAGGGGTCCCCCCCTACGAGCAGTACTTC. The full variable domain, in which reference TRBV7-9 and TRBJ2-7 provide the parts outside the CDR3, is DTGVSQNPRHKITKRGQNVTFRCDPISEHNRLYWYRQTLGQGPEFLTYFQNEAQLEKSRLLSDRFSAERPKGSFSTLEIQRTEQGDSAMYLCASSLALAGVPPYEQYFGPGTRLTVT.

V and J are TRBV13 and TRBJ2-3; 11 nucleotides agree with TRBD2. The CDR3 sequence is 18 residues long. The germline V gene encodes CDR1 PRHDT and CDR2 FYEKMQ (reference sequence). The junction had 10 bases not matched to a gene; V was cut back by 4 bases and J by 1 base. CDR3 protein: CASSSPSRLAGRTDTQYF. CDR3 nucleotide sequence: TGTGCCAGCAGCTCCCCGAGCAGACTAGCGGGACGCACAGATACGCAGTATTTT. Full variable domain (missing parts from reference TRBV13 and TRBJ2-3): AAGVIQSPRHLIKEKRETATLKCYPIPRHDTVYWYQQGPGQDPQFLISFYEKMQSDKGSIPDRFSAQQFSDYHSELNMSSLELGDSALYFCASSSPSRLAGRTDTQYFGPGTRLTVL.

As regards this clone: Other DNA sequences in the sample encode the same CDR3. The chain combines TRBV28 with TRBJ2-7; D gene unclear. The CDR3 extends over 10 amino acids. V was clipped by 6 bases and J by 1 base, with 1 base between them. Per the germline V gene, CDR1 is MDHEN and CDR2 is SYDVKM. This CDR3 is CASRSYEQYF. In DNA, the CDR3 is TGTGCCAGCAGATCCTACGAGCAGTACTTC.